The 20 T cell receptor beta chains in this list originate from one sample, sequenced in a study of long-term antiretroviral therapy in people with HIV. An immunoSEQ assay, version v3.0, was performed at survey level. The assay was immunoSEQ multiplex PCR, and TCRdb's table has in-frame clones only and misses some. The sample yields 30,000 to 35,000 clones, about 70% seen once. Specimen: unsorted PBMCs, collected 3 years after starting antiretroviral therapy. The receptors were sampled from a man aged 50-59 years with HIV.

This clone appeared once. The chain employs TRBV6-5 and TRBJ1-1; D not resolved. The CDR3 has 14 amino acids. The germline V gene encodes CDR1 MNHEY and CDR2 SVGAGI. V dropped 6 bases and J dropped 2 bases, with 13 bases sitting between them. In nucleotides, the CDR3 is TGTGCCAGCAGACGCGGCAGGTATAACACTGAAGCTTTCTTT. Translation gives CASRRGRYNTEAFF.

The CDR3, as DNA: TGTGCCAGCAGCTTGGGACAGGGGCCACGAAATCAGCCCCAGCATTTT. This sequence encodes CASSLGQGPRNQPQHF. This chain uses TRBV5-6 with TRBJ1-5, with 8 bases that match TRBD1. The CDR3 sequence is 16 residues long. The ends lost 0 bases at V and 4 bases at J; junction bases unmatched: 6. Germline lookup yields CDR1 SGHDT and CDR2 YYEEEE.

The rearrangement uses TRBV4-3 and TRBJ2-3; TRBD2 agrees at 8 bases. Germline lookup yields CDR1 LGHNA and CDR2 YSLEER. The CDR3 is 18 amino acids. The junction had 8 bases not matched to a gene; V was cut back by 0 bases and J by 0 bases. As DNA, the CDR3 is TGCGCCAGCAGCCAAGATGGTACTAGCGGAATTAGCACAGATACGCAGTATTTT. It is translated as CASSQDGTSGISTDTQYF.

This clone was seen more than once but under ten times. The V and J genes are TRBV19 and TRBJ1-3, with D perhaps matching TRBD1 (6 bases). Trimming stripped 7 bases from V and 2 bases from J, with 12 bases between. The CDR3 runs 14 residues. Germline-derived CDR1 and CDR2 are LNHDA and SQIVND (reference sequence). The CDR3 sequence is CASTRTVTGNTIYF. The CDR3 DNA is TGTGCCAGTACCCGGACAGTGACTGGAAACACCATATATTTT. Using reference TRBV19 and TRBJ1-3 for the parts outside the CDR3, the full variable domain is DGGITQSPKYLFRKEGQNVTLSCEQNLNHDAMYWYRQDPGQGLRLIYYSQIVNDFQKGDIAEGYSVSREKKESFPLTVTSAQKNPTAFYLCASTRTVTGNTIYFGEGSWLTVV.

The rearrangement uses TRBV30 and TRBJ2-3, with TRBD1 identical over 7 bases. The CDR3 loop spans 15 amino acids. The J segment lost 4 bases and the V segment lost 2 bases, leaving 9 bases of the junction unmatched. Per the germline V gene, CDR1 is GTSNPN and CDR2 is SVGIG (reference sequence). The CDR3 reads CAWSYIQGIADTQYF. Written as DNA, the CDR3 is TGTGCCTGGAGTTATATACAGGGGATCGCAGATACGCAGTATTTT.

V usage is TRBV5-6 and J usage is TRBJ2-3, with D maybe TRBD2 (6 bases). The germline V and J ends were trimmed by 5 bases and 6 bases, with 19 bases remaining between them. The CDR3 contains 15 residues. CDR1 and CDR2 from the germline V gene are SGHDT and YYEEEE. In DNA form, the CDR3 reads TGTGCCAGCAGGTCACCGGGACTCAAATATGATACGCAGTATTTT. Translating gives CASRSPGLKYDTQYF.

This sequence joins TRBV19 and TRBJ2-6; TRBD1 might be the D (5 bases). Germline CDR1 reads LNHDA; CDR2 reads SQIVND (reference sequence). Between the trimmed V and J ends, which lost 6 bases and 2 bases, there was a span of 8 bases. This CDR3 has 14 residues. Written as DNA, the CDR3 is TGTGCCAGTAGCCTGACAGCTGGGGCCAACGTCCTGACTTTC. It translates to CASSLTAGANVLTF.

V and J are TRBV2 and TRBJ2-1; 12 nucleotides match TRBD1. Germline V CDR1 and CDR2: SNHLY, FYNNEI. V lost 2 bases, J lost 10 bases, and 6 bases stayed unmatched. This CDR3 spans 15 amino acids. The DNA of the CDR3 is TGTGCCAGCAGTGAACAGGGACAGGGGGCGGACGAGCAGTTCTTC. Translated: CASSEQGQGADEQFF.

This clone occurred once. The gene calls are TRBV7-2 and TRBJ2-6; possible D gene TRBD2, 5 bases. Per germline, CDR1 SGHTA and CDR2 FQGNSA. Deletions cut 1 base from V and 2 bases from J, with 9 bases between. The CDR3 loop spans 16 amino acids. Here the CDR3 reads CASSLGWETGANVLTF. The CDR3 nucleotides read TGTGCCAGCAGCTTAGGATGGGAGACTGGGGCCAACGTCCTGACTTTC.

J is TRBJ1-4 and V is TRBV5-1; 8 bases are a match to TRBD1. CDR3 length: 14 residues. Germline-derived CDR1 and CDR2 are SGHRS and YFSETQ. Trimming at V came to 2 bases and at J to 8 bases, leaving 5 bases not matched to a gene. The chain's CDR3 is CASSFRGLEEKLFF. In nucleotides, the CDR3 is TGCGCCAGCAGCTTCAGGGGGCTGGAAGAAAAACTGTTTTTT.

The V call is TRBV7-9, the J call TRBJ2-2; 8 bases align to TRBD1. After removal of 5 bases from V and 5 bases from J, the junction contained 7 bases not matched to a gene. Per germline, CDR1 SEHNR and CDR2 FQNEAQ (reference sequence). The CDR3 contains 15 residues. The CDR3 sequence is CASSLRDRFTGELFF. The CDR3 DNA reads TGTGCCAGCAGCCTCCGGGACAGGTTTACCGGGGAGCTGTTTTTT. The whole variable domain, filled in from reference TRBV7-9 and TRBJ2-2, reads DTGVSQNPRHKITKRGQNVTFRCDPISEHNRLYWYRQTLGQGPEFLTYFQNEAQLEKSRLLSDRFSAERPKGSFSTLEIQRTEQGDSAMYLCASSLRDRFTGELFFGEGSRLTVL.

The rearrangement joins TRBV19 to TRBJ1-2; no clear D gene. The germline V gene encodes CDR1 LNHDA and CDR2 SQIVND (reference sequence). The CDR3 is 14 amino acids. V was clipped by 5 bases and J by 6 bases, with 16 bases between them. The CDR3 DNA reads as TGTGCCAGTAGTTTCCCAGGCCCTTGGGATGGCTACACCTTC. Protein product: CASSFPGPWDGYTF.

This chain joins TRBV30 and TRBJ1-5; D is ambiguous. The length of the CDR3 is 14 residues. V was trimmed by 2 bases and J by 2 bases, leaving 10 bases between them. Germline CDR1 GTSNPN, CDR2 SVGIG (reference sequence). The CDR3 nucleotides are TGTGCCTGGAGTCGGGGTCGTGGCAATCAGCCCCAGCATTTT. Amino acid sequence: CAWSRGRGNQPQHF.

This rearrangement joins TRBV7-6 to TRBJ2-7, with D perhaps TRBD2 (5 bases). Germline CDR1 is SGHVS and CDR2 is FNYEAQ. Trimming cost V 5 bases and J 10 bases, with 15 bases left between them. The CDR3 totals 12 residues. CDR3 sequence: CASSGTEDRQYF. CDR3 DNA: TGTGCCAGCAGCGGAACGGAGGACCGACAGTACTTC.

The chain carries TRBV19 and TRBJ2-1; 7 bases map to TRBD2. J was trimmed by 3 bases and V by 4 bases; bases with no gene match: 6. This CDR3 comprises 15 residues. Germline V lookup: CDR1 LNHDA, CDR2 SQIVND (reference sequence). For the CDR3, the DNA is TGTGCCAGTAGTAGTTCTAGCGGTAACTACAATGAGCAGTTCTTC. Encoded protein: CASSSSSGNYNEQFF.

J is TRBJ1-1 and V is TRBV29-1; D is undetermined. This CDR3 region has 12 residues. The V gene lost 3 bases and the J gene lost 7 bases, with 12 bases spanning the gap. The germline V gene has CDR1 SQVTM and CDR2 ANQGSEA. The CDR3 DNA follows: TGCAGCGTTGACGGGATGGGCGGTGAAGCTTTCTTT. Amino acid sequence: CSVDGMGGEAFF. Full variable domain (outside the CDR3, taken from reference TRBV29-1 and TRBJ1-1): SAVISQKPSRDICQRGTSLTIQCQVDSQVTMMFWYRQQPGQSLTLIATANQGSEATYESGFVIDKFPISRPNLTFSTLTVSNMSPEDSSIYLCSVDGMGGEAFFGQGTRLTVV.

This clone showed up just once. This sequence joins TRBV4-3 and TRBJ1-3, with TRBD1 as a possible D gene (6 bases). V was pared by 3 bases and J by 2 bases, with 8 bases between. Germline V CDR1 and CDR2: LGHNA, YSLEER. This CDR3 is 14 amino acids long. CDR3 amino acids: CASSHRGAGNTIYF. CDR3 nucleotides: TGCGCCAGCAGCCACAGGGGAGCTGGAAACACCATATATTTT.

A few counts support this clone. This rearrangement joins TRBV7-2 to TRBJ2-7, with D tentatively TRBD2 (6 bases). The CDR3 length is 16 residues. The V end lost 5 bases, the J end lost 2 bases, and 19 bases lay between the germline ends. Germline V lookup: CDR1 SGHTA, CDR2 FQGNSA. The CDR3 DNA reads as TGTGCCAGCAGCCGTCCGGGGGTACCCCTAACCTACGAGCAGTACTTC. It codes for CASSRPGVPLTYEQYF.

Only a few counts were recorded for this clone. The chain recombines TRBV11-2 with TRBJ1-4; D is ambiguous. This CDR3 comprises 17 residues. V lost 2 bases and J lost 0, with 13 bases in between. CDR1 is SGHAT, CDR2 FQNNGV, per germline. CDR3 residues: CASSLRASGTTNEKLFF. The DNA of the CDR3 is TGTGCCAGCAGCTTAAGGGCCTCAGGAACAACTAATGAAAAACTGTTTTTT. The full variable domain, completed using reference TRBV11-2 and TRBJ1-4, is EAGVAQSPRYKIIEKRQSVAFWCNPISGHATLYWYQQILGQGPKLLIQFQNNGVVDDSQLPKDRFSAERLKGVDSTLKIQPAKLEDSAVYLCASSLRASGTTNEKLFFGSGTQLSVL.

The chain links TRBV9 to TRBJ2-3; D perhaps matches TRBD1 (6 bases). Deletions cut 0 bases from V and 2 bases from J, with 10 bases between. Looked up from germline, CDR1 is SGDLS and CDR2 is YYNGEE. The CDR3 runs 15 residues. CDR3 region: CASSVAQGSTDTQYF. In DNA, the CDR3 is TGTGCCAGCAGCGTAGCACAGGGCTCCACAGATACGCAGTATTTT.